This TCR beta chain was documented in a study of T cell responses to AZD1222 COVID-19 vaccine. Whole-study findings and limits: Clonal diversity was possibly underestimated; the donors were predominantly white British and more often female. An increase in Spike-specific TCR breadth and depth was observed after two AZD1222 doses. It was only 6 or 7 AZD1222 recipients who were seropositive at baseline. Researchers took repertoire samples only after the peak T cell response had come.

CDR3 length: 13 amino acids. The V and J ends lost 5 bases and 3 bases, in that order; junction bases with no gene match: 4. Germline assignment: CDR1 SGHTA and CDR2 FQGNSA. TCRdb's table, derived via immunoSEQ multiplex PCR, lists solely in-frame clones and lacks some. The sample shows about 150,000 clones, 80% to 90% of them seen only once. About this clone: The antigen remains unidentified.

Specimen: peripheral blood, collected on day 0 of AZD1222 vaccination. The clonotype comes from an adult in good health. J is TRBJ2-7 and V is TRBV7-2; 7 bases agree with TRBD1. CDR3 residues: CASSEGQVYEQYF. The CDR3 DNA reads TGTGCCAGCAGCGAAGGACAGGTCTACGAGCAGTACTTC. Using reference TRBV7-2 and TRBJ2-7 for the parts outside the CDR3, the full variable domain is GAGVSQSPSNKVTEKGKDVELRCDPISGHTALYWYRQSLGQGLEFLIYFQGNSAPDKSGLPSDRFSAERTGGSVSTLTIQRTQQEDSAVYLCASSEGQVYEQYFGPGTRLTVT.